One sample yielded the 2 T cell receptor beta chains listed below, sequenced in a study of blood T cell repertoires in COVID-19. Here immunoSEQ multiplex PCR was the method, and the copy in TCRdb shows in-frame clones only, minus some. The table records tens of thousands of clones, 65% to 90% of them present only once. The sequenced sample consisted of peripheral blood. The receptor source for this set is a man aged 55 to 70 with acute or convalescent COVID-19.

The chain joins TRBV10-3 to TRBJ1-3; D possibly corresponds to TRBD1 (5 bases). V was pared by 4 bases and J by 2 bases, with 18 bases between. CDR3 length equals 17 residues. Germline CDR1 is ENHRY and CDR2 is SYGVKD. The CDR3 region has the DNA TGTGCCATCAGTGCGTCGGGGTCCGGGGGGACTGGAAACACCATATATTTT. It is translated as CAISASGSGGTGNTIYF.

This sequence joins TRBV27 and TRBJ1-1; 7 bases fit TRBD1. V was clipped by 6 bases and J by 5 bases; unmatched bases: 9. Germline assignment: CDR1 MNHEY and CDR2 SMNVEV (reference sequence). The CDR3 extends over 14 amino acids. The CDR3 nucleotides read TGTGCCAGCAGCCTACAGGGGATTTGGACTGAAGCTTTCTTT. Amino acids: CASSLQGIWTEAFF.